The sequence of this TCR beta chain was determined in a study of cytomegalovirus exposure and HLA in healthy donors. As to this clone: As yet, its antigen is unknown.

Vbeta (60) and Jbeta (13) primers were used in the PCR. Sequenced by immunoSEQ multiplex PCR; TCRdb stores in-frame clones only, minus some. The sample has fewer than 180,000 clones, roughly three quarters seen once; the top ten hold approximately 3.7%. Per the germline V gene, CDR1 is SNHLY and CDR2 is FYNNEI. The CDR3 runs 16 residues. V was clipped by 8 bases and J by 1 base, with 19 bases between them. General study findings and limits: Later work found most CMV-associated TCR beta chains apparently HLA-restricted. The study recorded about 150 TCR beta chains that were cytomegalovirus-associated. Indistinguishability led to the exclusion of some V segments, TRBV6-2 and TRBV6-3 included. Later analysis identified a missense DCLRE1C variant that was linked to TCR beta V- and J-gene trimming.

The specimen sequenced was PBMCs. The sequence derives from a human donor in good health. The V and J genes are TRBV2 and TRBJ2-3; a possible D gene is TRBD2 (6 bases). CDR3 region: CASQLPGLKGTDTQYF. CDR3 nucleotides: TGTGCCAGCCAGTTACCGGGACTTAAAGGCACAGATACGCAGTATTTT.